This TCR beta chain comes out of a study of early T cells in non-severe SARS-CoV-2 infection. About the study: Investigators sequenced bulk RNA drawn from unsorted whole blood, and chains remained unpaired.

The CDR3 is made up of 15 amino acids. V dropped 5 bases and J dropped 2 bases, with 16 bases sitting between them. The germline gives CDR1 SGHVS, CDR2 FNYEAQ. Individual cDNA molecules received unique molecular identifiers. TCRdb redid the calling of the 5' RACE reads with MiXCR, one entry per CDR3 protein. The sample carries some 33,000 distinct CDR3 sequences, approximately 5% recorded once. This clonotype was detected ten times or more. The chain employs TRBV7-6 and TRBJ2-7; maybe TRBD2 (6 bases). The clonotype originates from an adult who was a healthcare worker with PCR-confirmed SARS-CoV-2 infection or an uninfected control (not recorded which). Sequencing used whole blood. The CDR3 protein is CASSALSGQTYEQYF. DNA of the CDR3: TGTGCCAGCAGCGCCTTAAGCGGGCAAACCTACGAGCAGTACTTC.